The 12 T cell receptor beta chains presented below share a single source sample, sequenced in a study of cytomegalovirus exposure and HLA in healthy donors. Data came from immunoSEQ multiplex PCR; TCRdb stores just in-frame clones and leaves some out. Among approximately 150,000 clones listed, approximately 90% were seen once. The sample consisted of PBMCs. The receptors shown here come from a man between 18 and 35 years old in good health and CMV-seronegative.

V is TRBV18 and J is TRBJ2-7; D remains ambiguous. Germline V gene lookup returns CDR1 KGHSH and CDR2 LQKENI. V gave up 4 bases and J gave up 3 bases, with 10 bases separating them. This CDR3 spans 13 amino acids. CDR3 nucleotides: TGTGCCAGCTCACTCGAGATTCTCTACGAGCAGTACTTC. Its protein is CASSLEILYEQYF.

The V gene is TRBV6-5, the J gene TRBJ2-2; possible D gene TRBD1, 6 bases. From germline, CDR1 is MNHEY and CDR2 SVGAGI. Trimming pared 0 bases from V and 6 bases from J, leaving 11 bases between. The CDR3 is made up of 15 amino acids. CDR3 region: CASSYSWGRAGELFF. The CDR3 DNA follows: TGTGCCAGCAGTTACTCGTGGGGGCGCGCCGGGGAGCTGTTTTTT.

This sequence joins TRBV15 and TRBJ1-5; D not certain. The CDR3 has 14 amino acids. The V gene lost 0 bases and the J gene lost 3 bases, with 6 bases spanning the gap. CDR1 and CDR2 from the germline V gene are LNHNV and YYDKDF (reference sequence). This chain's CDR3 is CATSRDSYNQPQHF. CDR3 DNA sequence: TGTGCCACCAGCAGAGACAGTTACAATCAGCCCCAGCATTTT. Variable domain in full (rest from reference TRBV15 and TRBJ1-5): DAMVIQNPRYQVTQFGKPVTLSCSQTLNHNVMYWYQQKSSQAPKLLFHYYDKDFNNEADTPDNFQSRRPNTSFCFLDIRSPGLGDTAMYLCATSRDSYNQPQHFGDGTRLSIL.

J is TRBJ2-1 and V is TRBV28, with 9 bases matching TRBD1. The CDR3 runs to 15 residues. CDR1 is MDHEN, CDR2 SYDVKM, per germline. V lost 5 bases and J lost 0; bases outside the gene matches: 2. The DNA of the CDR3 is TGTGCCAGCAGTCCGACAGGGGGCTCCTACAATGAGCAGTTCTTC. Its protein is CASSPTGGSYNEQFF.

J is TRBJ1-5 and V is TRBV28, with D possibly TRBD1 on 6 matching bases. The ends were cut back, 3 bases at V and 4 bases at J, with 16 bases in the middle. CDR3 length equals 16 residues. Germline V gene data show CDR1 as MDHEN and CDR2 as SYDVKM. The CDR3 DNA reads as TGTGCCAGCAGTTTTTATGGTACAGGGCAAAATCAGCCCCAGCATTTT. The encoded protein is CASSFYGTGQNQPQHF. Full variable domain (remainder filled in from reference TRBV28 and TRBJ1-5): DVKVTQSSRYLVKRTGEKVFLECVQDMDHENMFWYRQDPGLGLRLIYFSYDVKMKEKGDIPEGYSVSREKKERFSLILESASTNQTSMYLCASSFYGTGQNQPQHFGDGTRLSIL.

The rearrangement uses TRBV5-4 and TRBJ1-2, with TRBD1 identical over 12 bases. Trimming at V came to 0 bases and at J to 4 bases, leaving 7 bases not matched to a gene. The germline gives CDR1 SGHNT, CDR2 YYREEE (reference sequence). The CDR3 runs to 17 residues. As DNA, the CDR3 is TGTGCCAGCAGCTTGGGCGGGACAGGGGGCTTGGGCTATGGCTACACCTTC. It encodes CASSLGGTGGLGYGYTF.

The chain is built from TRBV21-1 and TRBJ2-7; the table names TRBD2, a call not compared with the DNA. TRBV21-1 is classified as a pseudogene. The CDR3 spans 15 residues. CDR3 coding DNA: TGTGCCAGCAGCAAAGAGCTAGCGGGGGGGCTACCGCAGTACTTC. Encoded protein: CASSKELAGGLPQYF.

The genes are TRBV11-2 and TRBJ1-5, with D possibly TRBD1 on 5 matching bases. From germline, CDR1 is SGHAT and CDR2 FQNNGV. The CDR3 is 16 amino acids. V dropped 1 base and J dropped 1 base, with 11 bases sitting between them. CDR3 DNA: TGTGCCAGCAGCTTAGGCCCGGGGGGAAGCAATCAGCCCCAGCATTTT. It translates to CASSLGPGGSNQPQHF. Using reference TRBV11-2 and TRBJ1-5 for the parts outside the CDR3, the full variable domain is EAGVAQSPRYKIIEKRQSVAFWCNPISGHATLYWYQQILGQGPKLLIQFQNNGVVDDSQLPKDRFSAERLKGVDSTLKIQPAKLEDSAVYLCASSLGPGGSNQPQHFGDGTRLSIL.

This chain uses TRBV28 with TRBJ2-7; 7 bases agree with TRBD1. Germline lookup yields CDR1 MDHEN and CDR2 SYDVKM. The length of the CDR3 is 15 residues. The V gene end was trimmed by 8 bases and the J gene end by 7 bases; junction bases not matched to a gene: 17. The CDR3 nucleotides read TGTGCCAGCCATACCTTAAGGGGGCCAGGTGAGGAGCAGTACTTC. It encodes CASHTLRGPGEEQYF.

V and J are TRBV19 and TRBJ2-3; 8 bases are shared with TRBD1. The CDR3 loop spans 13 amino acids. CDR1 and CDR2 from the germline V gene are LNHDA and SQIVND (reference sequence). The ends lost 6 bases at V and 2 bases at J; junction bases unmatched: 1. The CDR3 coding sequence is TGTGCCAGTAGGGACAGGGCCACAGATACGCAGTATTTT. Residues: CASRDRATDTQYF.

The rearrangement links TRBV30 to TRBJ1-5; 10 bases align to TRBD1. V trimming: 2 bases; J trimming: 3 bases; junction bases outside the gene matches: 7. The CDR3 spans 16 residues. CDR1 and CDR2 (germline): GTSNPN, SVGIG (reference sequence). DNA for the CDR3: TGTGCCTGGAGTTCGAGGGACAGGGGAAACAATCAGCCCCAGCATTTT. It codes for CAWSSRDRGNNQPQHF. The full variable domain, completed using reference TRBV30 and TRBJ1-5, is SQTIHQWPATLVQPVGSPLSLECTVEGTSNPNLYWYRQAAGRGLQLLFYSVGIGQISSEVPQNLSASRPQDRQFILSSKKLLLSDSGFYLCAWSSRDRGNNQPQHFGDGTRLSIL.

The chain has TRBV28 and TRBJ1-4; 8 bases are shared with TRBD1. The ends lost 6 bases at V and 8 bases at J; junction bases unmatched: 14. Germline CDR1 reads MDHEN; CDR2 reads SYDVKM. This CDR3 contains 16 residues. The DNA for the CDR3 is TGTGCCAGCAGCCTTTTTGGACAGGGAGGGTGGGAAAAACTGTTTTTT. Protein: CASSLFGQGGWEKLFF.